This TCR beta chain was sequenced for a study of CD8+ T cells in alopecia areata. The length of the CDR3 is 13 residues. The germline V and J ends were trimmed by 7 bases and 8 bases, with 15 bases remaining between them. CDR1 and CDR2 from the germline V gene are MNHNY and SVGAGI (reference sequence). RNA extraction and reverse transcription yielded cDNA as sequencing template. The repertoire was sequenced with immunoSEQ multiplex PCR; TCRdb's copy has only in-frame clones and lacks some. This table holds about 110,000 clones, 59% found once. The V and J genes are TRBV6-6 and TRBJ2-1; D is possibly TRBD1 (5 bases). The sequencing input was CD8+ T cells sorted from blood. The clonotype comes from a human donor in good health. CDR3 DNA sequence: TGTGCCAGCAAAGGGGCAGGGTACGATGAGCAGTTCTTC. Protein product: CASKGAGYDEQFF.